This TCR beta chain was documented in a study of response to subunit inactivated influenza vaccine. TCRdb re-called the RT-PCR reads with MiXCR, one entry per CDR3 protein. The sample includes around 650,000 distinct CDR3 sequences, around a sixth seen only once; the top ten take more than 9%. Germline V CDR1 and CDR2: MGHDK, SYGVNS. The CDR3 covers 15 residues. V shed 3 bases and J 3 bases; nucleotides not matched to a gene: 6. This clonotype was picked up a small number of times. Its antigen is not identified. Study-wide results and limits: Each seasonal influenza vaccination recruits few new T cells, the authors suggested.

The source is a man in his forties or fifties who received an inactivated influenza vaccine. This specimen was PBMCs from blood, taken 11 to 12 days after vaccination. V is TRBV25-1 and J is TRBJ2-7; TRBD1 agrees at 9 bases. The chain's CDR3 is CASSDAPDRGYEQYF. CDR3 coding DNA: TGTGCCAGCAGTGATGCCCCGGACAGGGGCTACGAGCAGTACTTC.